This T cell receptor beta chain was profiled in a study of identical twins. This CDR3 has 14 residues. The J segment lost 12 bases and the V segment lost 2 bases, leaving 13 bases of the junction unmatched. Germline CDR1 and CDR2: DFQATT and SNEGSKA (reference sequence). TCRdb re-analysed the 5' RACE reads in MiXCR, keeping a single row per CDR3 protein. This repertoire shows 200,000 or so distinct CDR3 sequences, more than 15% found once; its top ten account for less than 45%. There are a few counts of this clonotype. These sequences were also reported in another study, on T cells expressing NK-cell markers. From that paper: Top CD8+ clonotypes included the dominant CD3+CD56+NKG2C+ clonotypes in 5 to 7 donors. The same clonotypes also predominated in the CD3+CD56-NKG2C+ fraction of a few donors.

What was sequenced was CD8+ T cells sorted from blood. The gene calls are TRBV20-1 and TRBJ1-1, with TRBD1 matching over 9 bases. This receptor was taken from a woman younger than 35 in good health. In DNA form, the CDR3 reads TGCAGTGCTAGACGGGACAGGGTGAAAGTTATGACTTTCTTT. Its protein product is CSARRDRVKVMTFF.